Each of the 23 T cell receptor beta chains below was sequenced from the same sample in a study of OX40 agonist ivuxolimab in advanced cancers. TCRdb's table, derived via immunoSEQ multiplex PCR, lists solely in-frame clones and lacks some. This sample has about 80,000 clones; almost 85% occur once, and the top ten carry around 25%. The sample in question was CD4+ or CD8+ T cells sorted from blood, obtained in a trial of the OX40 agonist ivuxolimab. These receptors all come from an adult with an advanced solid tumor such as melanoma, head and neck, liver or kidney cancer.

This clone has only one observation. CDR3 loop: CASSVRDSKTYEQYF. CDR3 DNA sequence: TGTGCCAGCAGCGTCCGGGACAGTAAGACCTACGAGCAGTACTTC. The gene calls are TRBV9 and TRBJ2-7, with 7 bases fitting TRBD1. Germline-derived CDR1 and CDR2 are SGDLS and YYNGEE. Losses at the gene ends were 2 bases for V and 2 bases for J; bases not matched to a gene: 7. CDR3 length equals 15 residues.

The rearrangement joins TRBV5-1 to TRBJ1-3; D unclear. This CDR3 is built from 17 residues. V gave up 4 bases and J gave up 2 bases, with 19 bases separating them. Germline V lookup: CDR1 SGHRS, CDR2 YFSETQ. The CDR3: CASSPRPGMEAGNTIYF. In DNA form, the CDR3 reads TGCGCCAGCAGCCCACGACCCGGAATGGAGGCTGGAAACACCATATATTTT.

CDR3 coding DNA: TGTGCCTGGAGTGTAGGAGGCCTACGGGAGCAGTTCTTC. Translating gives CAWSVGGLREQFF. This chain joins TRBV30 and TRBJ2-1; possible D gene TRBD2, 5 bases. CDR3 length equals 13 residues. The V gene lost 0 bases and the J gene lost 10 bases, with 13 bases spanning the gap. Germline-derived CDR1 and CDR2 are GTSNPN and SVGIG (reference sequence).

The chain combines TRBV7-7 with TRBJ2-2; 8 bases align to TRBD2. Germline loops: CDR1 SSHAT, CDR2 FNYEAQ (reference sequence). Trimming took 5 bases from V and 4 from J; bases not matched to a gene: 9. CDR3 length: 16 amino acids. CDR3 protein: CASSPPGGELTGELFF. The CDR3 DNA reads as TGTGCCAGCAGCCCGCCGGGGGGGGAGCTCACCGGGGAGCTGTTTTTT. Using reference TRBV7-7 and TRBJ2-2 for the parts outside the CDR3, the full variable domain is GAGVSQSPRYKVTKRGQDVTLRCDPISSHATLYWYQQALGQGPEFLTYFNYEAQPDKSGLPSDRFSAERPEGSISTLTIQRTEQRDSAMYRCASSPPGGELTGELFFGEGSRLTVL.

The chain joins TRBV9 to TRBJ2-2; D uncertain. Germline CDR1 SGDLS, CDR2 YYNGEE. The CDR3 spans 15 residues. With 0 bases removed from V and 3 bases from J, the gap between germline ends came to 9 bases. The chain's CDR3 is CASSVDPWDTGELFF. CDR3 bases: TGTGCCAGCAGCGTAGACCCTTGGGACACCGGGGAGCTGTTTTTT.

In its sample, this clone was seen a few times. The CDR3 here is CAWSVDTEAFF. Here the CDR3 DNA reads TGTGCCTGGAGTGTGGACACTGAAGCTTTCTTT. This chain joins TRBV30 and TRBJ1-1; D not resolved. Germline values: CDR1 GTSNPN, CDR2 SVGIG (reference sequence). The V and J ends lost 0 bases and 3 bases respectively, with 2 bases between them. The CDR3 extends over 11 amino acids.

The V and J genes are TRBV13 and TRBJ2-1, with 7 positions matching TRBD2. The V segment lost 5 bases and the J segment 9 bases; nucleotides outside the gene matches: 16. The CDR3 loop spans 16 amino acids. The germline V gene has CDR1 PRHDT and CDR2 FYEKMQ (reference sequence). The CDR3 region is CASSPYVAGPRSEQFF. As DNA, the CDR3 is TGTGCCAGCAGCCCATACGTAGCGGGTCCTCGGAGTGAGCAGTTCTTC.

V gene TRBV4-1 combines with J gene TRBJ1-1, with 10 bases fitting TRBD1. J gave up 1 base and V 1 base, and 0 bases lay outside the gene matches. The CDR3 sequence is 15 residues long. Germline V gene lookup returns CDR1 MGHRA and CDR2 YSYEKL. The chain's CDR3 is CASSQGQGANTEAFF. The CDR3 bases are TGCGCCAGCAGCCAAGGACAGGGGGCGAACACTGAAGCTTTCTTT.

The chain carries TRBV7-2 and TRBJ2-1, with TRBD2 identical over 7 bases. Germline V gene data show CDR1 as SGHTA and CDR2 as FQGNSA. The CDR3 covers 16 residues. J gave up 10 bases and V 1 base, and 13 bases lay outside the gene matches. The CDR3 nucleotides read TGTGCCAGCAGCTTAGAAGGGGTCGTAGCCGGGAGGGAGCAGTTCTTC. This translates into CASSLEGVVAGREQFF.

This clone was detected a few times. This rearrangement joins TRBV5-6 to TRBJ2-2, with 8 bases that match TRBD1. The CDR3 covers 14 residues. With 4 bases clipped from V and 6 bases from J, the junction kept 5 bases outside the gene matches. Germline CDR1 reads SGHDT; CDR2 reads YYEEEE. The CDR3 spells CASSSKQGAGELFF. In nucleotides, the CDR3 is TGTGCCAGCAGCAGCAAACAGGGGGCCGGGGAGCTGTTTTTT.

This clone was seen a few times. The gene calls are TRBV21-1 and TRBJ1-1; TRBD1 was called by the table and not checked on the DNA. TRBV21-1 is given as a pseudogene. The CDR3 length is 14 residues. CDR3 sequence: CASRGTKTGTEAFF. CDR3 bases: TGTGCCAGCAGGGGGACAAAAACTGGCACTGAAGCTTTCTTT.

This clone was picked up one time. This chain joins TRBV2 and TRBJ2-6; no reliable D call. CDR1 SNHLY and CDR2 FYNNEI come from the germline V gene. The length of the CDR3 is 14 residues. V was clipped by 6 bases and J by 0 bases, with 6 bases between them. As DNA, the CDR3 is TGTGCCAGCAGGTACCTCTCTGGGGCCAACGTCCTGACTTTC. It codes for CASRYLSGANVLTF.

This clone came up once. The rearrangement joins TRBV5-1 to TRBJ2-1, with a possible D match to TRBD2 (5 bases). Germline lookup yields CDR1 SGHRS and CDR2 YFSETQ. The germline V and J ends were trimmed by 5 bases and 0 bases, with 12 bases remaining between them. This CDR3 is built from 15 residues. CDR3 nucleotides: TGCGCCAGCAGTCGGGGTCTCAGCTCCTACAATGAGCAGTTCTTC. Protein: CASSRGLSSYNEQFF.

The chain joins TRBV7-7 to TRBJ2-1; the D gene could be TRBD1 or TRBD2 (6 bases each). This CDR3 spans 13 amino acids. V lost 0 bases and J lost 10, with 10 bases in between. Germline V gives CDR1 SSHAT, CDR2 FNYEAQ (reference sequence). The CDR3 DNA sequence: TGTGCCAGCAGCTTAGCGGTCGGGGGCGAGCAGTTCTTC. Protein product: CASSLAVGGEQFF.

V gene TRBV6-6 combines with J gene TRBJ2-7; the match to TRBD1 covers 10 bases. In germline, CDR1 is MNHNY, CDR2 SVGAGI (reference sequence). V was clipped by 5 bases and J by 3 bases; unmatched bases: 7. This CDR3 contains 15 residues. CDR3 nucleotide sequence: TGTGCCAGCAGTCACCGGGACAGGGGCTTCTACGAGCAGTACTTC. Translating it yields CASSHRDRGFYEQYF.

The rearrangement links TRBV7-9 to TRBJ2-7; perhaps TRBD2 as D (5 bases). The CDR3 is 15 residues long. Germline V gene data show CDR1 as SEHNR and CDR2 as FQNEAQ (reference sequence). V shed 1 base and J shed 2 bases, with 12 bases lying between them. CDR3 sequence (DNA): TGTGCCAGCAGCTTAGGTGAGGGCAGTACCTACGAGCAGTACTTC. Translation: CASSLGEGSTYEQYF.

The rearrangement uses TRBV5-1 and TRBJ1-4; D remains unclear. The CDR3 has 15 residues. Germline assignment: CDR1 SGHRS and CDR2 YFSETQ. Trimming removed 0 bases from V and 7 bases from J, with 13 bases in between. As DNA, the CDR3 is TGCGCCAGCAGCTTGGACAGTTCGCCCGGTGAAAAACTGTTTTTT. Translated: CASSLDSSPGEKLFF.

This chain connects TRBV10-3 to TRBJ2-3; weak D call: TRBD2 (5 bases). This CDR3 is built from 12 residues. The germline V and J ends were trimmed by 6 bases and 1 base, with 5 bases remaining between them. CDR1 is ENHRY, CDR2 SYGVKD, per germline. This CDR3 reads CAISGGTDTQYF. The CDR3 DNA sequence: TGTGCCATCAGCGGGGGCACAGATACGCAGTATTTT.

The CDR3 spells CASSLDAGEAEKLFF. The CDR3 DNA reads as TGTGCCAGCAGCTTAGACGCCGGGGAGGCTGAAAAACTGTTTTTT. V is TRBV7-9 and J is TRBJ1-4, with no clear D. The CDR3 is made up of 15 amino acids. V dropped 1 base and J dropped 7 bases, with 13 bases sitting between them. CDR1 SEHNR and CDR2 FQNEAQ come from the germline V gene (reference sequence).

The rearrangement uses TRBV10-3 and TRBJ2-3, with 9 bases identical to TRBD2. V was clipped by 6 bases and J by 5 bases; unmatched bases: 15. CDR1 is ENHRY and CDR2 is SYGVKD in the germline V gene. The CDR3 is 17 residues long. The DNA for the CDR3 is TGTGCCATCAGGGGGGCAGGTATGACTAGCGGAGTAGATACGCAGTATTTT. It codes for CAIRGAGMTSGVDTQYF.

The chain carries TRBV7-8 and TRBJ2-5; D remains unclear. The DNA end is a closer match to TRBJ2-7, so the J assignment may be wrong. The CDR3 has 11 residues. Germline CDR1 is SGHVS and CDR2 is FQNEAQ. The CDR3 DNA sequence: TGTGCCAGCAGCTCCGCCTACGAGCAGTACTTC. Protein product: CASSSAYEQYF.

The rearrangement links TRBV7-6 to TRBJ1-6; D gene ambiguous. Germline CDR1 is SGHVS and CDR2 is FNYEAQ. The V and J ends lost 1 base and 5 bases respectively, with 6 bases between them. The CDR3 is 14 amino acids. In nucleotides, the CDR3 is TGTGCCAGCAGCTTAGGTCGAGATAATTCACCCCTCCACTTT. Translated: CASSLGRDNSPLHF.

CDR3 residues: CASSLVQGISTDTQYF. CDR3 DNA sequence: TGTGCCAGCAGCTTAGTACAGGGTATAAGCACAGATACGCAGTATTTT. J is TRBJ2-3 and V is TRBV7-8, with a weak D call TRBD1 (6 bases). The CDR3 consists of 16 residues. The V gene's germline CDR1 is SGHVS and CDR2 FQNEAQ. Deletions cut 1 base from V and 0 bases from J, with 11 bases between. Drawing the rest from reference TRBV7-8 and TRBJ2-3, the complete variable domain is GAGVSQSPRYKVAKRGQDVALRCDPISGHVSLFWYQQALGQGPEFLTYFQNEAQLDKSGLPSDRFFAERPEGSVSTLKIQRTQQEDSAVYLCASSLVQGISTDTQYFGPGTRLTVL.